Below, 13 T cell receptor beta chains from the same sample are listed, as sequenced in a study of vaccination effects on CD4 cells after COVID-19. No antigens are known for them. Using immunoSEQ multiplex PCR, the repertoire was profiled, and TCRdb retains in-frame clones only, with some absent. Found here are around 71,000 clones, about 65% of them singletons; the top ten hold under 4.5%. Antigen-specific CD4+ T cells expanded by the ViraFEST assay with viral peptide pools were then sequenced. Isolating CD4+ T cells followed approximately nine days of culture. Vaccinees lacked prior SARS-CoV-2 infection and tested negative for nucleocapsid antibodies. The starting material was CD4+ T cells from PBMCs cultured with HCoV-OC43 spike peptides, obtained before COVID-19 vaccination. The subset is: HCoV-OC43 spike overlapping peptide pool stimulation. The receptors shown here come from a human donor who received a COVID-19 vaccine.

This clone was observed a few times. The CDR3 reads CASSGTGYSNQPQHF. The CDR3 DNA is TGTGCCAGCAGTGGGACAGGGTACAGCAATCAGCCCCAGCATTTT. The chain is built from TRBV2 and TRBJ1-5; 8 nucleotides align to TRBD1. The CDR3 runs 15 residues. Germline CDR1 SNHLY, CDR2 FYNNEI. The V gene end was trimmed by 4 bases and the J gene end by 1 base; junction bases not matched to a gene: 3.

The gene calls are TRBV29-1 and TRBJ1-1; D remains ambiguous. The V end was cut by 7 bases, the J end by 1 base, with 13 bases between. CDR3 length: 13 residues. Germline V gene sequence: CDR1 SQVTM, CDR2 ANQGSEA. CDR3 residues: CSAHQLPNTEAFF. CDR3 coding DNA: TGCAGCGCCCATCAGTTACCGAACACTGAAGCTTTCTTT.

The V gene is TRBV5-8, the J gene TRBJ1-1; D is unclear. The CDR3 covers 13 residues. Germline CDR1 and CDR2: SGHTS and YDEGEE. Trimming shortened V by 5 bases and J by 4 bases, and 12 bases separated the two germline ends. This CDR3 is CASSSGRGTEAFF. The CDR3 DNA follows: TGTGCCAGCAGTTCCGGGAGAGGCACTGAAGCTTTCTTT.

The chain has TRBV7-9 and TRBJ1-2; tentatively, D is TRBD1 (5 bases). The CDR3 has 14 amino acids. CDR1 SEHNR and CDR2 FQNEAQ come from the germline V gene (reference sequence). Trimming left V 1 base short and J 8 bases short, with 14 bases between. As DNA, the CDR3 is TGTGCCAGCAGCTTAGGGGCAGGGCCTCGCGGCTACACCTTC. Translated: CASSLGAGPRGYTF.

This chain connects TRBV18 to TRBJ2-3; 7 positions match TRBD1. V was clipped by 3 bases and J by 2 bases; unmatched bases: 5. The CDR3 has 15 residues. CDR1 and CDR2 (germline): KGHSH, LQKENI. This CDR3 reads CASSPYTGDTDTQYF. DNA for the CDR3: TGTGCCAGCTCACCCTATACAGGGGACACAGATACGCAGTATTTT.

The chain recombines TRBV18 with TRBJ2-3; 9 nucleotides align to TRBD1. In germline, CDR1 is KGHSH, CDR2 LQKENI. CDR3 length: 15 residues. V lost 2 bases, J lost 6 bases, and 6 bases stayed unmatched. CDR3 residues: CASSPWDRALDTQYF. CDR3 DNA: TGTGCCAGCTCACCATGGGACAGGGCATTGGATACGCAGTATTTT.

The chain is built from TRBV14 and TRBJ2-3; 11 bases map to TRBD2. Trimming took 4 bases from V and 8 from J; bases not matched to a gene: 14. The CDR3 sequence is 17 residues long. Germline V gene sequence: CDR1 SGHDN, CDR2 FVKESK. In nucleotides, the CDR3 is TGTGCCAGCAGCCCCTTAGCGGGGGGGGGCTTAAGGGCTACGCAGTATTTT. Its translation: CASSPLAGGGLRATQYF. The whole variable domain, filled in from reference TRBV14 and TRBJ2-3, reads EAGVTQFPSHSVIEKGQTVTLRCDPISGHDNLYWYRRVMGKEIKFLLHFVKESKQDESGMPNNRFLAERTGGTYSTLKVQPAELEDSGVYFCASSPLAGGGLRATQYFGPGTRLTVL.

V and J are TRBV5-4 and TRBJ2-2; 7 bases are shared with TRBD1. Per germline, CDR1 SGHNT and CDR2 YYREEE (reference sequence). Trimming removed 4 bases from V and 0 bases from J; junction bases left unmatched: 3. This CDR3 spans 15 amino acids. The CDR3 loop reads CASSPGTANTGELFF. The CDR3, as DNA: TGTGCCAGCAGCCCCGGGACAGCGAACACCGGGGAGCTGTTTTTT.

The rearrangement joins TRBV24-1 to TRBJ1-5; TRBD1 aligns across 8 bases. V was clipped by 4 bases and J by 6 bases; unmatched bases: 13. The CDR3 extends over 17 amino acids. Germline values: CDR1 KGHDR, CDR2 SFDVKD. The CDR3 loop is CATSDGYGQGKIQPQHF. CDR3 in DNA: TGTGCCACCAGTGACGGCTACGGACAGGGCAAAATTCAGCCCCAGCATTTT.

This sequence joins TRBV7-2 and TRBJ2-1; unclear D gene. V was trimmed by 4 bases and J by 4 bases, leaving 8 bases between them. This CDR3 region has 13 residues. Germline V lookup: CDR1 SGHTA, CDR2 FQGNSA. The CDR3 coding sequence is TGTGCCAGCAGCTATGGACCGTACAATGAGCAGTTCTTC. Translation gives CASSYGPYNEQFF.

This rearrangement joins TRBV24-1 to TRBJ2-3; tentative D call: TRBD1 (5 bases). The germline V gene has CDR1 KGHDR and CDR2 SFDVKD. V shed 3 bases and J shed 2 bases, with 11 bases lying between them. The CDR3 is 15 amino acids. As DNA, the CDR3 is TGTGCCACCAGTGATCGGGCAGGGCCCACAGATACGCAGTATTTT. It is translated as CATSDRAGPTDTQYF.

This clone was picked up a small number of times. The rearrangement uses TRBV5-1 and TRBJ1-2, with no clear D. Deletions cut 4 bases from V and 10 bases from J, with 17 bases between. The germline gives CDR1 SGHRS, CDR2 YFSETQ. The CDR3 is 13 amino acids. The CDR3 is CASSLKPTVDYTF. DNA of the CDR3: TGCGCCAGCAGCCTAAAACCGACGGTCGACTACACCTTC. Combining the CDR3 with reference TRBV5-1 and TRBJ1-2 gives the whole variable domain KAGVTQTPRYLIKTRGQQVTLSCSPISGHRSVSWYQQTPGQGLQFLFEYFSETQRNKGNFPGRFSGRQFSNSRSEMNVSTLELGDSALYLCASSLKPTVDYTFGSGTRLTVV.

The genes are TRBV6-5 and TRBJ1-5; the D gene is possibly TRBD1 (6 bases). CDR1 MNHEY and CDR2 SVGAGI come from the germline V gene. Trimming took 6 bases from V and 4 from J, leaving 13 bases between them. The CDR3 length is 14 residues. CDR3 in amino acids: CASSIDRPNQPQHF. CDR3 coding DNA: TGTGCCAGCAGCATAGACAGGCCAAATCAGCCCCAGCATTTT.